This TCR beta chain was sequenced during a study of Ad26.COV2.S vaccination and SARS-CoV-2 variants. Study-level information: The study gave Ad26.COV2.S intramuscularly, once or twice 56 days apart.

Noted treatment: roughly 18 received Ad26.COV2.S at low or high dose, single or two shots; about five received placebo; per-sample allocation not given. Samples came from day 63 after the first vaccine or placebo injection. V lost 0 bases and J 9 bases, leaving 10 bases between the germline ends. CDR1 is SGHNT, CDR2 YYREEE, per germline (reference sequence). This CDR3 has 13 amino acids. Points from the study as a whole: Vaccine and placebo recipients had comparable breadth of non-spike TCRs.

Libraries were prepared by immunoSEQ multiplex PCR; TCRdb keeps only in-frame clonotypes and omits some of them. The sample carries some 290,000 clones, just over 85% recorded once. On this clone itself: As yet, its antigen is unknown.

Specimen: peripheral blood, collected in a trial of Ad26.COV2.S vaccine versus placebo. The chain combines TRBV5-4 with TRBJ2-1, with D perhaps being TRBD1 or TRBD2 (5 bases each). The clonotype originates from a person between 18 and 60 years old who received the Ad26.COV2.S COVID-19 vaccine or a placebo. This CDR3 is CASSLDGGGEQFF. CDR3 nucleotide sequence: TGTGCCAGCAGCTTGGATGGGGGTGGTGAGCAGTTCTTC.